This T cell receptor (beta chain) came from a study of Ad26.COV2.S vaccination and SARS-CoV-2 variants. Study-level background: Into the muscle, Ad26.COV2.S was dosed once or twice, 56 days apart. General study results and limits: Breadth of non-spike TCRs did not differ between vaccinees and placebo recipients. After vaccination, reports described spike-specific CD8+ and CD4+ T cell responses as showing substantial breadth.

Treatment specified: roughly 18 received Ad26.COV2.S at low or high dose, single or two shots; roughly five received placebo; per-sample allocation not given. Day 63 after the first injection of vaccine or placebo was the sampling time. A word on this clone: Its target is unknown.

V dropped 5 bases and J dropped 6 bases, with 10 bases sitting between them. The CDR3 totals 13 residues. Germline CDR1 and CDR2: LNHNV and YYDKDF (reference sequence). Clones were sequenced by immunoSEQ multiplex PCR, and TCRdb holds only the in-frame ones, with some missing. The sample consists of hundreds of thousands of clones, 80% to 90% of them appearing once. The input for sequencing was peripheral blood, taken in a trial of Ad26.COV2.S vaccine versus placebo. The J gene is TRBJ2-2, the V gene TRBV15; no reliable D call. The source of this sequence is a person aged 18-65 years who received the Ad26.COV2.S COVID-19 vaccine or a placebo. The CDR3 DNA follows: TGTGCCACCAGCTTTTCGCCCGCCGGGGAGCTGTTTTTT. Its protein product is CATSFSPAGELFF.